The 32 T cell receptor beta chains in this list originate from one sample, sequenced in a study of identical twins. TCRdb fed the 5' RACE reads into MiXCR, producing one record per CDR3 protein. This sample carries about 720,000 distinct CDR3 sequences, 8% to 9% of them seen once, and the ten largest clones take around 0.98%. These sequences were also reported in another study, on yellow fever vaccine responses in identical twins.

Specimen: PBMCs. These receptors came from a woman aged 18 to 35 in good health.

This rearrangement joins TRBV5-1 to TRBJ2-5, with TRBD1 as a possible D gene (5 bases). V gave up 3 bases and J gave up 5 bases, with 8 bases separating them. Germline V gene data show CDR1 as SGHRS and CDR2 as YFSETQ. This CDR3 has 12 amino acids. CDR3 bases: TGCGCCAGCAGCTGGGGCATGGAGACCCAGTACTTC. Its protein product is CASSWGMETQYF.

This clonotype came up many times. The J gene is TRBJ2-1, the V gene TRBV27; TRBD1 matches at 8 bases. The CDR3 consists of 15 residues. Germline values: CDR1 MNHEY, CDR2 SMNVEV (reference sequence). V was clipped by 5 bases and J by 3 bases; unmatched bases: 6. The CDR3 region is CASSVAGGFYNEQFF. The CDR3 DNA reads TGTGCCAGCAGTGTGGCAGGGGGCTTCTACAATGAGCAGTTCTTC.

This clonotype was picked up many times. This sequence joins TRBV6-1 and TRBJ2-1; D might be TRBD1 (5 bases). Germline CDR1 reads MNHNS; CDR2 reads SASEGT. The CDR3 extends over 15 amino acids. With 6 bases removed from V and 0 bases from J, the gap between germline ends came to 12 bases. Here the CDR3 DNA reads TGTGCCAGCAGCGACGACAGCAGCTCCTACAATGAGCAGTTCTTC. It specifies CASSDDSSSYNEQFF.

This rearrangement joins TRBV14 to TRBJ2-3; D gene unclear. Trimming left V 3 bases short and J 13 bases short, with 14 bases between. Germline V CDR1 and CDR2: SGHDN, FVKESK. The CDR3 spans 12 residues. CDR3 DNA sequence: TGTGCCAGCAGCCAGGGTTCGCGCGTAGAGTATTTT. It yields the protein CASSQGSRVEYF.

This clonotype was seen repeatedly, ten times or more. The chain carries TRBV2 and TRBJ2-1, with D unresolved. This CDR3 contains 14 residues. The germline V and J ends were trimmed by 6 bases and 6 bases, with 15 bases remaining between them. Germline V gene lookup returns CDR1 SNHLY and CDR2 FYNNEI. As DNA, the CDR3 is TGTGCCAGCAGCGAACCGGCTCGCCCCAATGAGCAGTTCTTC. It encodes CASSEPARPNEQFF.

CDR3 residues: CASSYSRNTGELFF. The CDR3 DNA reads TGTGCCAGCAGTTACTCTAGGAACACCGGGGAGCTGTTTTTT. The chain employs TRBV6-5 and TRBJ2-2; no clear D gene. V was cut by 0 bases and J by 1 base, with 3 bases left in between. Germline lookup yields CDR1 MNHEY and CDR2 SVGAGI. This CDR3 contains 14 residues.

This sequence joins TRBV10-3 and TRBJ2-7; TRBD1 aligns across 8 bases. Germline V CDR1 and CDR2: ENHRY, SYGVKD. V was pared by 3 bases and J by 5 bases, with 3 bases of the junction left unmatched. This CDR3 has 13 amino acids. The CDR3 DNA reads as TGTGCCATCAGTGAAGAGACAGGGGACGAGCAGTACTTC. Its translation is CAISEETGDEQYF.

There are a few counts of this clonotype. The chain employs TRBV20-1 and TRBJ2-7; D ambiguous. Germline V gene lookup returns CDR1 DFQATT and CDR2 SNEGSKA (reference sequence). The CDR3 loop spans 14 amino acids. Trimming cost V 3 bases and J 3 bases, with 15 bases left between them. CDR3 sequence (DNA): TGCAGTGCTAGTTGGGCTGGGCCCTTCTACGAGCAGTACTTC. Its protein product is CSASWAGPFYEQYF.

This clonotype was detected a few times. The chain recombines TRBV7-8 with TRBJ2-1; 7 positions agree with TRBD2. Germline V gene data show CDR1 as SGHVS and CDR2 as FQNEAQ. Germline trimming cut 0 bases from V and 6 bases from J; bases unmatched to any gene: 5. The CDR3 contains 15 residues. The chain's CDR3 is CASSLADLAVNEQFF. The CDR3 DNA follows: TGTGCCAGCAGCTTAGCGGACCTAGCGGTCAATGAGCAGTTCTTC.

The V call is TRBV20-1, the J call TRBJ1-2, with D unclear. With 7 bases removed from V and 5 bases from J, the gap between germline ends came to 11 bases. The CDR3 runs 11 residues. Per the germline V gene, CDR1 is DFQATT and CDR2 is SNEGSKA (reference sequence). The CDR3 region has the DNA TGCAGTGTAGTCAGGCCTTATGGCTACACCTTC. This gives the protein CSVVRPYGYTF.

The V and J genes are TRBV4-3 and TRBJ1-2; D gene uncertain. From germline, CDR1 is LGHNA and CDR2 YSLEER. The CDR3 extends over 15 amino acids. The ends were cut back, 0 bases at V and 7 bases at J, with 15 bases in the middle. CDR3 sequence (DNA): TGCGCCAGCAGCCAAGATAGGGCAGGCCCTAGTGGCTACACCTTC. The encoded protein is CASSQDRAGPSGYTF.

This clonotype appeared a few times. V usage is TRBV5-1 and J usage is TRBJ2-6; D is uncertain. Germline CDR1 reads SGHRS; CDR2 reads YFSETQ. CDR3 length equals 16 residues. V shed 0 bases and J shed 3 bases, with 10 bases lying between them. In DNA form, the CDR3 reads TGCGCCAGCAGCTTGGCCGGGCGGATTGGGGCCAACGTCCTGACTTTC. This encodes CASSLAGRIGANVLTF.

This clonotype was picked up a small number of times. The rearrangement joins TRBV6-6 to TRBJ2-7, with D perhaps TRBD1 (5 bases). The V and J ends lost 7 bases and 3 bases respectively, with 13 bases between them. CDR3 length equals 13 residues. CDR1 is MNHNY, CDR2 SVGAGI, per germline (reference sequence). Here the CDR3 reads CASKLQEYYEQYF. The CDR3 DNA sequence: TGTGCCAGCAAGCTACAGGAGTACTACGAGCAGTACTTC.

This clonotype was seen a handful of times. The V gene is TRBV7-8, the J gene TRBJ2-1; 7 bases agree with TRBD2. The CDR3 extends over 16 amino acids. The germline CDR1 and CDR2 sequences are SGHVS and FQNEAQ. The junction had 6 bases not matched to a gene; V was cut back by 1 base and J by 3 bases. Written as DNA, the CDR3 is TGTGCCAGCAGCTTAGAGGGCGGGAGAGACTACAATGAGCAGTTCTTC. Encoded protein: CASSLEGGRDYNEQFF.

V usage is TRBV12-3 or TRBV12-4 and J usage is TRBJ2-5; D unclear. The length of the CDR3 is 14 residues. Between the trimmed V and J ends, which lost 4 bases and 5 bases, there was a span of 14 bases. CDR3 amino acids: CASSSDGSRETQYF. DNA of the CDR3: TGTGCCAGCAGTTCGGACGGGTCGAGGGAGACCCAGTACTTC.

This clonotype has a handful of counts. CDR3 in DNA: TGTGCCAGCAGCTTAGGTGCAGGCCTCACCTACAATGAGCAGTTCTTC. It specifies CASSLGAGLTYNEQFF. The gene calls are TRBV11-2 and TRBJ2-1; D unresolved. The V gene lost 1 base and the J gene lost 2 bases, with 12 bases spanning the gap. Per germline, CDR1 SGHAT and CDR2 FQNNGV. The CDR3 consists of 16 residues.

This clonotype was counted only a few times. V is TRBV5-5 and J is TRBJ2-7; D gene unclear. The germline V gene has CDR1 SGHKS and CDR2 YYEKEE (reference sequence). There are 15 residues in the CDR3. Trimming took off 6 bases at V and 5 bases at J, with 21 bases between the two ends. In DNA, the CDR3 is TGTGCCAGCACCAGCCCCCCGGGCCTCCCCCACGAGCAGTACTTC. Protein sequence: CASTSPPGLPHEQYF.

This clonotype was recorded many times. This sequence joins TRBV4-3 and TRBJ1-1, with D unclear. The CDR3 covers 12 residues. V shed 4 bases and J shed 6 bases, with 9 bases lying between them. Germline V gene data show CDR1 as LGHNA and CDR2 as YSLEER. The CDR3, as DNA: TGCGCCAGCAGCCCCCCCGGAGCTGAAGCTTTCTTT. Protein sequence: CASSPPGAEAFF.

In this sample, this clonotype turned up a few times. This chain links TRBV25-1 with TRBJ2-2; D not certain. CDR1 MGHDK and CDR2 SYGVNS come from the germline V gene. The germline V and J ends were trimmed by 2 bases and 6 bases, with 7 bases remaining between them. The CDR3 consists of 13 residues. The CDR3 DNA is TGTGCCAGCAGTGAACATAGGGCCGGGGAGCTGTTTTTT. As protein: CASSEHRAGELFF.

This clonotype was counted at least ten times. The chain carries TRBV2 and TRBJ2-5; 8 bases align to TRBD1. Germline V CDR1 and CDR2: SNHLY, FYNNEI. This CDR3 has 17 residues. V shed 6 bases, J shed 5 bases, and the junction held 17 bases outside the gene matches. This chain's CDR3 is CASRGGFKDRVTETQYF. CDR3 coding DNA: TGTGCCAGCAGAGGAGGGTTCAAGGACAGGGTGACGGAGACCCAGTACTTC.

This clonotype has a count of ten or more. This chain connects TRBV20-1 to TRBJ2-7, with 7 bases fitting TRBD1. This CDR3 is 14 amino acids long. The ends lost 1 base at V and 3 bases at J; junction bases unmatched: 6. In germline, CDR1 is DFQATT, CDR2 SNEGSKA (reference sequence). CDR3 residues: CSARVPGGYYEQYF. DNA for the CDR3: TGCAGTGCTAGAGTTCCAGGGGGTTACTACGAGCAGTACTTC.

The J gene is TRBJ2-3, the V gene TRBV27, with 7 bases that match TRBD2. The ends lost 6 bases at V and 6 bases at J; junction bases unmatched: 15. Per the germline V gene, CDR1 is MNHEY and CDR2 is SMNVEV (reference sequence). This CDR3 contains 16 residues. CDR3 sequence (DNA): TGTGCCAGCAGCCCTGAAATGGTACCAGCGGGGGATACGCAGTATTTT. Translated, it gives CASSPEMVPAGDTQYF.

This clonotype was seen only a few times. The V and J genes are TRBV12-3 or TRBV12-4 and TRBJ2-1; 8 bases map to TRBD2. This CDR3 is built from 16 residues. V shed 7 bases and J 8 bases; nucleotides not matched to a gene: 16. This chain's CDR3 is CASTAGSSGWGDEQFF. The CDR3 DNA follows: TGTGCCAGCACTGCCGGGTCTAGCGGGTGGGGGGATGAGCAGTTCTTC.

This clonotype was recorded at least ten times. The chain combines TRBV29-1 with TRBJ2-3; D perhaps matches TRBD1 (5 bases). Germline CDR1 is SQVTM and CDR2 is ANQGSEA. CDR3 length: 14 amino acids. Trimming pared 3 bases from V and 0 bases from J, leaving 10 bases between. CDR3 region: CSVETAPSTDTQYF. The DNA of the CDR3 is TGCAGCGTTGAGACAGCTCCTAGCACAGATACGCAGTATTTT.

The CDR3 region is CASSPPSGTSPTGELFF. The CDR3 DNA is TGTGCCAGCAGTCCTCCCTCGGGGACTAGCCCCACCGGGGAGCTGTTTTTT. The chain has TRBV27 and TRBJ2-2, with 9 nucleotides matching TRBD2. The trim removed 5 bases at V and 4 bases at J, leaving 11 bases unmatched. From germline, CDR1 is MNHEY and CDR2 SMNVEV (reference sequence). The CDR3 contains 17 residues.

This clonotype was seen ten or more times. The CDR3 loop reads CASSLASGAYEQYF. The CDR3 nucleotides are TGCGCCAGCAGCTTGGCCAGCGGAGCCTACGAGCAGTACTTC. This rearrangement joins TRBV5-1 to TRBJ2-7; possible D gene TRBD2, 5 bases. Trimming took off 0 bases at V and 2 bases at J, with 9 bases between the two ends. Germline CDR1 is SGHRS and CDR2 is YFSETQ. The CDR3 has 14 residues.

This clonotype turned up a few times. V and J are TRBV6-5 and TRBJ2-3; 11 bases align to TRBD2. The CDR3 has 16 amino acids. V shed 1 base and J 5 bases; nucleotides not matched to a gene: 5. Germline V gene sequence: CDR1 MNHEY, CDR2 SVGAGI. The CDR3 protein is CASSYFSGRVEDTQYF. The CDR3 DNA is TGTGCCAGCAGTTACTTTAGCGGGAGGGTAGAAGATACGCAGTATTTT.

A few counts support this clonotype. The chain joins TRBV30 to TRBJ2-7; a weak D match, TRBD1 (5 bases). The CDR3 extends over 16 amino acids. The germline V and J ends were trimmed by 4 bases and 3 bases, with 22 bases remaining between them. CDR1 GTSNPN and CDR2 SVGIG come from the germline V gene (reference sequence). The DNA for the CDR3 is TGTGCCTGGATGAAGGGGTTTGCGGAACGGAACTACGAGCAGTACTTC. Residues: CAWMKGFAERNYEQYF.

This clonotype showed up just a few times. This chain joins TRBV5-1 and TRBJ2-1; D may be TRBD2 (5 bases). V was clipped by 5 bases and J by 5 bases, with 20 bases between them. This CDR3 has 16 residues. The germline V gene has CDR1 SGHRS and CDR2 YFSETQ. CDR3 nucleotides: TGCGCCAGCAGTAGTAGCGACCGTGGTTGGGACAATGAGCAGTTCTTC. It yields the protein CASSSSDRGWDNEQFF.

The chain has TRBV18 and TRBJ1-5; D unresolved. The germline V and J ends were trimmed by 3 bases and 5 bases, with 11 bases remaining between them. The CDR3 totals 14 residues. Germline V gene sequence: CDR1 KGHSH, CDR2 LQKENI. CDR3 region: CASSPPGVDQPQHF. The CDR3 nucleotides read TGTGCCAGCTCACCCCCGGGAGTGGATCAGCCCCAGCATTTT.

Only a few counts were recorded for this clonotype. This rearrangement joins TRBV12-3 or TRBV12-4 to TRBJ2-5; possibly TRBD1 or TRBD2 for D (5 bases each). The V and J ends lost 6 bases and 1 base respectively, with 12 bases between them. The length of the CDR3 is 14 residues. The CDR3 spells CASRLAGTQETQYF. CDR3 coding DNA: TGTGCCAGCAGATTGGCCGGGACCCAAGAGACCCAGTACTTC.

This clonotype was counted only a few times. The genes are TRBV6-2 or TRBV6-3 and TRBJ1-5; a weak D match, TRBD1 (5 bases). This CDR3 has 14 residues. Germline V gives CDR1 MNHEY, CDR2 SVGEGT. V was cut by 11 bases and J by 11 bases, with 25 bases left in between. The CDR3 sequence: CASQNDGLGGAQHF. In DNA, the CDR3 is TGTGCCTCCCAGAACGACGGGCTGGGGGGGGCCCAGCATTTT.